A selection of T cell receptor beta chains follows, all from one sample in a study of blood T cell repertoires in COVID-19. Sequencing used immunoSEQ multiplex PCR; TCRdb keeps in-frame clones, though not all of them. The table includes approximately 170,000 clones, 86% detected once. The sample comprised peripheral blood. The origin of the receptors is a man in his 70s with acute or convalescent COVID-19. Each CDR3 is given with its conserved first and last residue. The D gene is left open where the match is weak. For some rows the clone size is stated as once, few or many, or as a class when expanded; others skip it.

CDR3 DNA	CDR3 protein	clone size	D gene	J gene	V gene
TGTGCCAGCAGCGTAGCGGAGGGGAGCGGGGGGGAGCAGTTCTTC	CASSVAEGSGGEQFF	.	TRBD2	TRBJ2-1	TRBV9
TGTGCCAGCAGCTCCCGCTGGGGACAGGCGTATGGCTACACCTTC	CASSSRWGQAYGYTF	.	TRBD1	TRBJ1-2	TRBV7-2
TGCGCCAGCAGCTCCGGGACAGTAGAAGGCTACACCTTC	CASSSGTVEGYTF	.	TRBD1	TRBJ1-2	TRBV5-1
TGTGCCAGCAGTGTCGGGAGTCTGACCTACGAGCAGTACTTC	CASSVGSLTYEQYF	.	.	TRBJ2-7	TRBV28
TGCGCCAGCAGCCCGGCCGGGACAGGGCTCACCGGGGAGCTGTTTTTT	CASSPAGTGLTGELFF	.	TRBD1	TRBJ2-2	TRBV5-1
TGTGCCAGCAGAGGGGCAGGAGAGACCCAGTACTTC	CASRGAGETQYF	.	.	TRBJ2-5	TRBV2
TGCGCCAGCACGCTAAGCAAAATTGAGGATGGCTACACCTTC	CASTLSKIEDGYTF	.	.	TRBJ1-2	TRBV5-1
TGTGCCAGCTCACCCGCCGGACAGAACTATGGCTACACCTTC	CASSPAGQNYGYTF	once	.	TRBJ1-2	TRBV18
TGTGCCAGTAGTATACGGGACAGGGGCGGAGGGAACACTGAAGCTTTCTTT	CASSIRDRGGGNTEAFF	.	TRBD1	TRBJ1-1	TRBV19
TGTGCCAGCAGCCGTCCCGGGACAGGGGCGGACGGAAAACTGTTTTTT	CASSRPGTGADGKLFF	once	TRBD1	TRBJ1-4	TRBV7-9
TGTGCCATCAGTGAGTCGTCTATTGGGACCCAGTACTTC	CAISESSIGTQYF	.	.	TRBJ2-5	TRBV10-3
TGTGCCAGCTCACCTTCCTCAGTAGGGGCCGGGGAGACCCAGTACTTC	CASSPSSVGAGETQYF	.	.	TRBJ2-5	TRBV18
TGTGCCAGCAGCCCCCAAACTACAGGGGGTGAGCAGTTCTTC	CASSPQTTGGEQFF	.	TRBD1	TRBJ2-1	TRBV7-2
TGTGCCAGCAGTCCGGGACAGACGATCACCGGGGAGCTGTTTTTT	CASSPGQTITGELFF	.	TRBD1	TRBJ2-2	TRBV7-9
TGTGCCTGGAGTCGGGACTGGGGTAACACTGAAGCTTTCTTT	CAWSRDWGNTEAFF	.	.	TRBJ1-1	TRBV30
TGTGCCAGCAGTCGAGACAGAGATAACACCGGGGAGCTGTTTTTT	CASSRDRDNTGELFF	.	.	TRBJ2-2	TRBV7-3
TGTGCCAGTAGCCCCGGACAGGGGAGTCAGCCCCAGCATTTT	CASSPGQGSQPQHF	.	TRBD1	TRBJ1-5	TRBV19
TGTGCCAGCAGAGAGGGTGCAGATACGCAGTATTTT	CASREGADTQYF	.	.	TRBJ2-3	TRBV28
TGCGCCAGCAGCTTTGGGACTAGCGGGATGGGTGAGCAGTTCTTC	CASSFGTSGMGEQFF	.	TRBD2	TRBJ2-1	TRBV5-1
TGTGCCAGCAGTCCCGGTTCAGGCCCCCAAGAGACCCAGTACTTC	CASSPGSGPQETQYF	.	.	TRBJ2-5	TRBV6-6
TGTGCCAGCAGTCTAACAGGGGATAATTCACCCCTCCACTTT	CASSLTGDNSPLHF	few	TRBD1	TRBJ1-6	TRBV6-5
TGTGCCAGCAGTCACAGGGATAGCACAGATACGCAGTATTTT	CASSHRDSTDTQYF	.	.	TRBJ2-3	TRBV27
TGCAGCGTTGAAGATTGGGGGGACTATGGCTACACCTTC	CSVEDWGDYGYTF	.	.	TRBJ1-2	TRBV29-1
TGTGCCGTTTCAGGGGGCAGGGTCACTGAAGCTTTCTTT	CAVSGGRVTEAFF	.	TRBD1	TRBJ1-1	TRBV19
TGTGCCAGCAGTTTATCGCAGGGGGGCGCGCAGTATTTT	CASSLSQGGAQYF	.	.	TRBJ2-3	TRBV28
TGTGCCTGGTCCCGGAGGGGGACTAAGATCAATGAGCAGTTCTTC	CAWSRRGTKINEQFF	.	.	TRBJ2-1	TRBV30
TGTGCCAGCAGTGACCCCAGTAGCGGGAGGGGAAATACGCAGTATTTT	CASSDPSSGRGNTQYF	.	TRBD2	TRBJ2-3	TRBV6-1
TGCGCCAGCAGCCTCAGGACGGACTATGAAGCTTTCTTT	CASSLRTDYEAFF	.	.	TRBJ1-1	TRBV5-1
TGCGCCAGCAGCACCGGACAGGGGACAGATACGCAGTATTTT	CASSTGQGTDTQYF	.	TRBD1	TRBJ2-3	TRBV5-1
TGTGCCAGCAGGCCGGGAGCCACGGCCTACGAGCAGTACTTC	CASRPGATAYEQYF	few	.	TRBJ2-7	TRBV28
TGCGCCAGCAGCTTGACGGGAAGGGACACTGAAGCTTTCTTT	CASSLTGRDTEAFF	.	.	TRBJ1-1	TRBV5-1
TGTGCCAGCAGCGTAGTACAGGGGTTTGGCTACACCTTC	CASSVVQGFGYTF	.	TRBD1	TRBJ1-2	TRBV9
TGCGCCAGCAGCCAATCGACTAGCTCAAGCACAGATACGCAGTATTTT	CASSQSTSSSTDTQYF	.	TRBD2	TRBJ2-3	TRBV4-3
TGCAGCGTTGAATCGTCGTTCGGCTACGAGCAGTACTTC	CSVESSFGYEQYF	few	.	TRBJ2-7	TRBV29-1
TGTGCCACCAGTGATGAGGCGGGAGAGGGTACAGATACGCAGTATTTT	CATSDEAGEGTDTQYF	.	TRBD2	TRBJ2-3	TRBV24-1
TGTGCCAGCAGACAGGGGGCGGCTGAAAAACTGTTTTTT	CASRQGAAEKLFF	.	TRBD1	TRBJ1-4	TRBV6-6
TGTGCCAGCTCACCATTCGACAGGGGGCACTACGAGCAGTACTTC	CASSPFDRGHYEQYF	.	TRBD1	TRBJ2-7	TRBV18
TGCGCCAGCAGCCAAGAGCCAGGGGGTTGGATTGGGACCAATAGCACAGATACGCAGTATTTT	CASSQEPGGWIGTNSTDTQYF	.	TRBD1	TRBJ2-3	TRBV4-1
TGCGCCAGCAGTTCCGGGACAGCCTACCAAGAGACCCAGTACTTC	CASSSGTAYQETQYF	once	TRBD1	TRBJ2-5	TRBV5-1
TGTGCCAGTAGTTACTCGAGCTCCTACAATGAGCAGTTCTTC	CASSYSSSYNEQFF	.	.	TRBJ2-1	TRBV19
TGTGCCAGCAGCCCTGCTTCCCGCTTAGAAGAGCAGTACTTC	CASSPASRLEEQYF	.	.	TRBJ2-7	TRBV4-2
TGTGCCAGCAGCTTGGCCAGGGGGCTAGGGTCACCCCTCCACTTT	CASSLARGLGSPLHF	.	TRBD1	TRBJ1-6	TRBV5-6
TGTGCCAGTAGTACCGGACAGGCCTACACCGGGGAGCTGTTTTTT	CASSTGQAYTGELFF	.	TRBD1	TRBJ2-2	TRBV19
TGCGCCAGCACCTTTGACGGGGGGGAGTTTTCCAACTATGGCTACACCTTC	CASTFDGGEFSNYGYTF	once	.	TRBJ1-2	TRBV5-1
TGTGCCAGCAGCTTGGCCTTGAATCAGCCCCAGCATTTT	CASSLALNQPQHF	.	.	TRBJ1-5	TRBV5-5
TGCGCCAGCAGCTTAGAGACAGGCGCCTACGAGCAGTACTTC	CASSLETGAYEQYF	.	.	TRBJ2-7	TRBV5-1
TGTGCCTGGCGGGACAGGGTGTATTCACCCCTCCACTTT	CAWRDRVYSPLHF	.	TRBD1	TRBJ1-6	TRBV30
TGTGCCAGTGTCGGAAGGGGACAGGGAGCCTATGGCTACACCTTC	CASVGRGQGAYGYTF	.	TRBD1	TRBJ1-2	TRBV19
TGTGCCAGCAGCTTAGGACTAGCGGGAAGGGGCTCCTACAATGAGCAGTTCTTC	CASSLGLAGRGSYNEQFF	few	TRBD2	TRBJ2-1	TRBV7-9
TGTGCCAGCAGTTATGGCGGGGGCCCCTACGAGCAGTACTTC	CASSYGGGPYEQYF	.	.	TRBJ2-7	TRBV27
TGTGCCAGCAGCGTAGGACAGTTAAGCTCTGGAAACACCATATATTTT	CASSVGQLSSGNTIYF	.	.	TRBJ1-3	TRBV9
TGTGCCAGCAGTTTATTCGGGGAGCGAGCTTTCTTT	CASSLFGERAFF	.	.	TRBJ1-1	TRBV27
TGCGCCAGCAGCTTGTTCCTGCAAGCGGGGACAACCTCTGGGCAGTACTTC	CASSLFLQAGTTSGQYF	.	.	TRBJ2-7	TRBV5-1